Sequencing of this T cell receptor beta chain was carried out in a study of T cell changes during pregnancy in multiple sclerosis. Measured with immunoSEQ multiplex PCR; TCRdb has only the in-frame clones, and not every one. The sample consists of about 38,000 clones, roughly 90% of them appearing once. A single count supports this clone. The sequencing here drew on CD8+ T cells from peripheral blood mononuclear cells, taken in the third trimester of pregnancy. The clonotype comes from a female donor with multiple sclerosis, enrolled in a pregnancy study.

CDR3 sequence: CASSHVRTSGTGELFF. The CDR3, as DNA: TGTGCCAGCTCTCACGTTCGTACTAGCGGCACCGGGGAGCTGTTTTTT. The chain joins TRBV6-6 to TRBJ2-2; 8 bases fit TRBD2. V shed 8 bases, J shed 4 bases, and the junction held 12 bases outside the gene matches. Germline CDR1 is MNHNY and CDR2 is SVGAGI (reference sequence). CDR3 length: 16 residues.